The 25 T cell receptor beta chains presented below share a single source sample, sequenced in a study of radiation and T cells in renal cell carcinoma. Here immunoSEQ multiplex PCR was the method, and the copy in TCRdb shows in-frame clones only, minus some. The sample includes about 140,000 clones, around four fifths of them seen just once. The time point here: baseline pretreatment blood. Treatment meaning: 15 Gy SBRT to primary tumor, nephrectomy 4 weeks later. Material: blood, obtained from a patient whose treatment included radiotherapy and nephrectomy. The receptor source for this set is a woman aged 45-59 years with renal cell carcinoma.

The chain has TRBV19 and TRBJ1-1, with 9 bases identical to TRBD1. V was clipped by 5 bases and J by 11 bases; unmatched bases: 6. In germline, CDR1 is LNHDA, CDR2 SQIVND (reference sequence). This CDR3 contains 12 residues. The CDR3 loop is CASSYHRGHAFF. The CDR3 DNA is TGTGCCAGTAGTTACCACAGGGGGCATGCTTTCTTT.

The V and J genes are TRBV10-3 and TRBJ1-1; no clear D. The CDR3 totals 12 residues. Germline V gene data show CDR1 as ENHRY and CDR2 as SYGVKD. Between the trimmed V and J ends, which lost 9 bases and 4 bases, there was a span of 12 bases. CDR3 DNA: TGTGCCATACGTGGAACCGGCACTGAAGCTTTCTTT. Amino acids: CAIRGTGTEAFF.

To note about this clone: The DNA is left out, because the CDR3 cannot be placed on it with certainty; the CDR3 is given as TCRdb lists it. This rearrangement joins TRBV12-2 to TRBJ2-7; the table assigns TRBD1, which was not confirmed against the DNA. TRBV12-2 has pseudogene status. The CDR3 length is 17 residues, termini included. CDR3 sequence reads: CASRFGGGTAPSYEQYF.

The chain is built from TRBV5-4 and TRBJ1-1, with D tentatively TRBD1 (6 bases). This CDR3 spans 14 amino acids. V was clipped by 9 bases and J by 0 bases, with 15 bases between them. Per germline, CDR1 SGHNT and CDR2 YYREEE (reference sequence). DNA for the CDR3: TGTGCCATCGGAGGGGGACCCATGAACACTGAAGCTTTCTTT. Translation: CAIGGGPMNTEAFF.

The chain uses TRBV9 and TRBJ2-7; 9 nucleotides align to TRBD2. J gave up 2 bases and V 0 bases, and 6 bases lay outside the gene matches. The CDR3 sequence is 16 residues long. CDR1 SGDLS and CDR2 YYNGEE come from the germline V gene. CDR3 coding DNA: TGTGCCAGCAGCGTAGCGGGCAGCGGGGGGCCCTACGAGCAGTACTTC. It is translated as CASSVAGSGGPYEQYF. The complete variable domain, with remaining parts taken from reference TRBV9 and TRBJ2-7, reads DSGVTQTPKHLITATGQRVTLRCSPRSGDLSVYWYQQSLDQGLQFLIQYYNGEERAKGNILERFSAQQFPDLHSELNLSSLELGDSALYFCASSVAGSGGPYEQYFGPGTRLTVT.

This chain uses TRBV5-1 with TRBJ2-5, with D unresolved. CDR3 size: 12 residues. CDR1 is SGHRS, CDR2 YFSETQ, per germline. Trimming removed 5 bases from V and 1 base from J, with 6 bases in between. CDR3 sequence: CASRIGQETQYF. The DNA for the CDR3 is TGCGCCAGCAGGATCGGCCAAGAGACCCAGTACTTC.

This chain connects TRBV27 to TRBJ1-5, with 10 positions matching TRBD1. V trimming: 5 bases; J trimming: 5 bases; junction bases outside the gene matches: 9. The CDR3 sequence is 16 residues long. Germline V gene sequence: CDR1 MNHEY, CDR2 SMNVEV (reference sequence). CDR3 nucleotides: TGTGCCAGCAGTCCTTTGGGACAGGGGACCTATCAGCCCCAGCATTTT. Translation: CASSPLGQGTYQPQHF.

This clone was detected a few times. The CDR3 region is CASSPPIAGLAEQFF. For the CDR3, the DNA is TGCGCCAGCAGCCCACCTATAGCGGGGCTGGCTGAGCAGTTCTTC. V is TRBV5-1 and J is TRBJ2-1; 8 positions match TRBD2. The CDR3 length is 15 residues. In germline, CDR1 is SGHRS, CDR2 YFSETQ. V was clipped by 4 bases and J by 9 bases; unmatched bases: 12.

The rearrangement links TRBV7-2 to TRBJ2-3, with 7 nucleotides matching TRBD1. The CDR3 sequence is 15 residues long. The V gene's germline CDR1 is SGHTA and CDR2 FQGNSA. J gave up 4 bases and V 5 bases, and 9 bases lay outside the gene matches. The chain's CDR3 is CASSPTGTGADTQYF. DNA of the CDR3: TGTGCCAGCAGCCCGACAGGGACGGGCGCAGATACGCAGTATTTT.

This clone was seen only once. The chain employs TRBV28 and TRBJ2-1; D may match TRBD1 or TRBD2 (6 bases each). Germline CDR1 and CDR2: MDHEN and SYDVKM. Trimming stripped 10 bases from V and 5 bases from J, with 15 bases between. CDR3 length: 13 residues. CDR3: CATLTGGDNEQFF. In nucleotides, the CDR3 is TGTGCCACCCTGACAGGAGGGGACAATGAGCAGTTCTTC.

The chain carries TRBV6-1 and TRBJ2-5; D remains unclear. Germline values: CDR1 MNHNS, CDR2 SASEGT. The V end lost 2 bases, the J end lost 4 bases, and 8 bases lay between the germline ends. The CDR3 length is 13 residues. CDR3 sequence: CASSERVAETQYF. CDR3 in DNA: TGTGCCAGCAGTGAAAGAGTCGCAGAGACCCAGTACTTC.

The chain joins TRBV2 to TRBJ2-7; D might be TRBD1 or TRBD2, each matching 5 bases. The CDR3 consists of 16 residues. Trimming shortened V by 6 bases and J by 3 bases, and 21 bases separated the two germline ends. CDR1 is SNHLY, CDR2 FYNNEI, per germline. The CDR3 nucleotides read TGTGCCAGCAGCGACAATCCGGGACCCATGGGCTACGAGCAGTACTTC. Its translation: CASSDNPGPMGYEQYF.

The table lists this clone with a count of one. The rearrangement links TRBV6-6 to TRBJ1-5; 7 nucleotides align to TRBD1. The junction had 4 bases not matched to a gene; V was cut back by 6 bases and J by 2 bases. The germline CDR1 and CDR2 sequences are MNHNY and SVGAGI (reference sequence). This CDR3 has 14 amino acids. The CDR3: CASRIDRGNQPQHF. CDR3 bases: TGTGCCAGCAGAATTGACAGGGGCAATCAGCCCCAGCATTTT.

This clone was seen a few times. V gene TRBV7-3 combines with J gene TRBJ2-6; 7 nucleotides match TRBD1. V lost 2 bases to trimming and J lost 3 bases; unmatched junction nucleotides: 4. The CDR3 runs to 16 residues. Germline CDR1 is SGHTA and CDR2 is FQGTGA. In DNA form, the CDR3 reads TGTGCCAGCAGCTTAGAGGGGGCGAGTGGGGCCAACGTCCTGACTTTC. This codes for CASSLEGASGANVLTF.

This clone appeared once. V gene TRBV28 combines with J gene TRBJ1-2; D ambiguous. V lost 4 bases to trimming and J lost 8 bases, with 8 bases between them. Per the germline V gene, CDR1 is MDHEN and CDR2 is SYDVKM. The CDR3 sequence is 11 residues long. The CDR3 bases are TGTGCCAGCAGTTCTCCCTCCGGCTACACCTTC. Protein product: CASSSPSGYTF.

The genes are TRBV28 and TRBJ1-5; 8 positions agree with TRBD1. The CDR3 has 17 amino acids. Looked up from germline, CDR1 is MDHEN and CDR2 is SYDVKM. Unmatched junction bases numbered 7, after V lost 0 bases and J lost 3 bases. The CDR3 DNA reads TGTGCCAGCAGTTTATGGCTTGGGGGACAGGACAATCAGCCCCAGCATTTT. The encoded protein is CASSLWLGGQDNQPQHF.

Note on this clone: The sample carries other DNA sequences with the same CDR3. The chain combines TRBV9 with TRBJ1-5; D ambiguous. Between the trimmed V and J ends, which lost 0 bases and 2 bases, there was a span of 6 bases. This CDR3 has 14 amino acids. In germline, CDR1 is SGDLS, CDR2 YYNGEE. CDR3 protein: CASSVGGGNQPQHF. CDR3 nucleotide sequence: TGTGCCAGCAGCGTAGGTGGAGGCAATCAGCCCCAGCATTTT.

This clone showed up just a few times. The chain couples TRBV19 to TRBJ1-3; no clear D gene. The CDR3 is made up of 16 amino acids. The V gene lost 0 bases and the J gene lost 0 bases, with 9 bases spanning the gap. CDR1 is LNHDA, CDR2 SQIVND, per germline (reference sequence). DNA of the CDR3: TGTGCCAGTAGTATAGATGACACAACCTCTGGAAACACCATATATTTT. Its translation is CASSIDDTTSGNTIYF.

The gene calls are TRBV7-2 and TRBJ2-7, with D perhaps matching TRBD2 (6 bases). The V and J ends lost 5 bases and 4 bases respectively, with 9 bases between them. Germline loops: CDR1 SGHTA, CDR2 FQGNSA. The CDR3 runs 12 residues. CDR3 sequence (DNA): TGTGCCAGCAGCGGGACTTATTACGAGCAGTACTTC. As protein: CASSGTYYEQYF.

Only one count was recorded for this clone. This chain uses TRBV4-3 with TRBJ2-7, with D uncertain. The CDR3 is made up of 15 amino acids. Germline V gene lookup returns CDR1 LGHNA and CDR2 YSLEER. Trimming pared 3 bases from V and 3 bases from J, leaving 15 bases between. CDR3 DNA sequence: TGCGCCAGCAGCCATGCCCTCACGAAGAGCTACGAGCAGTACTTC. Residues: CASSHALTKSYEQYF.

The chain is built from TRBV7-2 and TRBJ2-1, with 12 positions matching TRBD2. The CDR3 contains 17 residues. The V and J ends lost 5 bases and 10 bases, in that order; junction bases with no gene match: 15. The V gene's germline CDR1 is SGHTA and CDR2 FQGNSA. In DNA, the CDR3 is TGTGCCAGCAGCCTCCCGGGACTAGCGGGCGCCTTGGGGGAGCAGTTCTTC. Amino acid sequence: CASSLPGLAGALGEQFF.

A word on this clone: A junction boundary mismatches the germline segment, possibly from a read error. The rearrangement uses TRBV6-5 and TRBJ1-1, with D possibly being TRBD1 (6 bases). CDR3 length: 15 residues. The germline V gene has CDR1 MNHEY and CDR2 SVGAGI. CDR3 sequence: CASSWTDGLNTEAFF. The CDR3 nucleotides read TGTGCCAGCAGTTGGACAGACGGATTGAACACTGAAGCCTTCTTT.

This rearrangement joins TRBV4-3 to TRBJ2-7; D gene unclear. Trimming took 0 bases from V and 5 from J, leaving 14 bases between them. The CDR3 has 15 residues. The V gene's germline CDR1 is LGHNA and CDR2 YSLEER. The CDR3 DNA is TGCGCCAGCAGCCAAGATAGGGCCATTTTAAACGAGCAGTACTTC. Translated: CASSQDRAILNEQYF.

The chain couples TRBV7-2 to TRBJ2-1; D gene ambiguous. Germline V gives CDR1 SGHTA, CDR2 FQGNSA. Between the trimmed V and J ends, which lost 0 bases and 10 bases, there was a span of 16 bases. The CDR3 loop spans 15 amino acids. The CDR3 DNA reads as TGTGCCAGCAGCTTAGCCCGGACCTCCGCCGGGGAGCAGTTCTTC. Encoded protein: CASSLARTSAGEQFF. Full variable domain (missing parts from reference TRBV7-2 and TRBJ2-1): GAGVSQSPSNKVTEKGKDVELRCDPISGHTALYWYRQSLGQGLEFLIYFQGNSAPDKSGLPSDRFSAERTGGSVSTLTIQRTQQEDSAVYLCASSLARTSAGEQFFGPGTRLTVL.

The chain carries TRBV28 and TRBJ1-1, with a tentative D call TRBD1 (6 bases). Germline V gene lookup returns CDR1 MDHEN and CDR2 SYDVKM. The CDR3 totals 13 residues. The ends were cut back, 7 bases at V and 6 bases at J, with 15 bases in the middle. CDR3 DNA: TGTGCCAGCATCACCCCGGGGGCCTCTGAAGCTTTCTTT. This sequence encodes CASITPGASEAFF.